Shown below are 12 T cell receptor beta chains from a single sample sequenced in a study of blood T cell repertoires in COVID-19 (dated by TCRdb to about 2020). The library came from the immunoSEQ multiplex PCR assay. In TCRdb, the immuneACCESS table is reduced to in-frame sequences with V and J assigned. These tables do not hold every clone; where another copy was compared, an unresolved V gene accounts for under half, and the others remain unexplained. The sample table lists around 300,000 clones, roughly 90% of them with a count of one. Of the sample, 9% to 9.5% falls within the top ten clones. The sample taken for sequencing was peripheral blood. The receptors were gathered from a man aged 18-30 years with active or convalescent COVID-19.

The rearrangement uses TRBV6-6 and TRBJ1-5, with 8 bases that match TRBD1. Trimming took 3 bases from V and 6 from J; bases not matched to a gene: 10. The germline V gene encodes CDR1 MNHNY and CDR2 SVGAGI (reference sequence). The CDR3 is made up of 16 amino acids. The CDR3 sequence: CASSYSGQGRGQPQHF. The CDR3 bases are TGTGCCAGCAGTTATTCCGGACAGGGCCGAGGTCAGCCCCAGCATTTT.

The CDR3 region is CASSWGPGTDSYEQYF. Here the CDR3 DNA reads TGTGCCAGCAGCTGGGGGCCGGGGACAGACTCCTACGAGCAGTACTTC. This rearrangement joins TRBV5-4 to TRBJ2-7, with 7 bases that match TRBD1. This CDR3 is built from 16 residues. V lost 3 bases and J lost 0; bases outside the gene matches: 9. Germline V gene sequence: CDR1 SGHNT, CDR2 YYREEE (reference sequence). Supplemented by reference TRBV5-4 and TRBJ2-7, the full variable domain reads ETGVTQSPTHLIKTRGQQVTLRCSSQSGHNTVSWYQQALGQGPQFIFQYYREEENGRGNFPPRFSGLQFPNYSSELNVNALELDDSALYLCASSWGPGTDSYEQYFGPGTRLTVT.

The chain uses TRBV4-1 and TRBJ2-5; 7 nucleotides agree with TRBD1. Germline V gene sequence: CDR1 MGHRA, CDR2 YSYEKL. This CDR3 contains 15 residues. V gave up 4 bases and J gave up 5 bases; unmatched junction bases: 10. CDR3 sequence (DNA): TGCGCCAGCAGCCCACAGGGGTCTCTCCCGGAGACCCAGTACTTC. Translation gives CASSPQGSLPETQYF.

The rearrangement joins TRBV6-2 or TRBV6-3 to TRBJ2-1; 10 nucleotides align to TRBD1. Germline V CDR1 and CDR2: MNHEY, SVGEGT. J was trimmed by 4 bases and V by 5 bases; bases with no gene match: 5. The CDR3 consists of 15 residues. The CDR3 here is CASSQGQGGYNEQFF. DNA for the CDR3: TGTGCCAGCAGTCAAGGACAGGGGGGATACAATGAGCAGTTCTTC.

The CDR3 sequence: CASSEPRQGVGNQPQHF. CDR3 DNA sequence: TGTGCCAGCAGCGAACCCAGGCAGGGCGTTGGGAATCAGCCCCAGCATTTT. The chain has TRBV6-2 or TRBV6-3 and TRBJ1-5, with TRBD1 as a possible D gene (5 bases). From germline, CDR1 is MNHEY and CDR2 SVGEGT. The CDR3 has 17 residues. Trimming left V 6 bases short and J 4 bases short, with 22 bases between.

This chain joins TRBV5-5 and TRBJ1-1; 9 bases fit TRBD1. Germline CDR1 reads SGHKS; CDR2 reads YYEKEE (reference sequence). This CDR3 has 16 amino acids. J gave up 5 bases and V 5 bases, and 13 bases lay outside the gene matches. Here the CDR3 reads CASRRDITGGGTEAFF. The CDR3 DNA follows: TGTGCCAGCAGGCGCGATATCACAGGGGGCGGGACTGAAGCTTTCTTT.

This clone came up a few times. J is TRBJ1-1 and V is TRBV6-5, with 7 nucleotides matching TRBD1. Germline V gene sequence: CDR1 MNHEY, CDR2 SVGAGI. V lost 6 bases, J lost 1 base, and 2 bases stayed unmatched. CDR3 length equals 13 residues. CDR3 sequence reads: CASRQGQNTEAFF. Written as DNA, the CDR3 is TGTGCCAGCAGACAGGGGCAGAACACTGAAGCTTTCTTT.

The chain combines TRBV7-2 with TRBJ2-7; a weak D match, TRBD1 (5 bases). Germline-derived CDR1 and CDR2 are SGHTA and FQGNSA. V shed 0 bases and J shed 2 bases, with 17 bases lying between them. This CDR3 comprises 17 residues. Written as DNA, the CDR3 is TGTGCCAGCAGCTTAGCGACCTCACAGGTTGCCCCCTACGAGCAGTACTTC. It specifies CASSLATSQVAPYEQYF.

The chain links TRBV6-5 to TRBJ1-1; 7 nucleotides line up with TRBD1. The V and J ends lost 2 bases and 2 bases, in that order; junction bases with no gene match: 8. CDR1 MNHEY and CDR2 SVGAGI come from the germline V gene. This CDR3 has 16 residues. For the CDR3, the DNA is TGTGCCAGCAGTTACGCGACAGGGACACCTAACACTGAAGCTTTCTTT. This encodes CASSYATGTPNTEAFF.

The V gene is TRBV19, the J gene TRBJ1-1, with TRBD1 as a possible D gene (5 bases). V lost 7 bases to trimming and J lost 1 base, with 7 bases between them. The CDR3 is made up of 12 amino acids. CDR1 and CDR2 from the germline V gene are LNHDA and SQIVND (reference sequence). The CDR3 region is CASMGQNTEAFF. Here the CDR3 DNA reads TGTGCCAGTATGGGGCAGAACACTGAAGCTTTCTTT.

The rearrangement uses TRBV6-6 and TRBJ1-2; 11 nucleotides line up with TRBD1. V was clipped by 5 bases and J by 7 bases; unmatched bases: 9. The CDR3 totals 15 residues. The germline CDR1 and CDR2 sequences are MNHNY and SVGAGI (reference sequence). The CDR3: CASSTFSGTGGGYTF. The CDR3 DNA sequence: TGTGCCAGCAGTACCTTTTCCGGGACAGGGGGTGGCTACACCTTC.

CDR3 coding DNA: TGTGCCAGCAGCCCACCCCGCAGCCGCTGGAGTTCACCCCTCCACTTT. This sequence encodes CASSPPRSRWSSPLHF. The chain couples TRBV3-1 (or the pseudogene TRBV3-2) to TRBJ1-6; unclear D gene. V lost 4 bases to trimming and J lost 9 bases, with 19 bases between them. In germline, CDR1 is LGHDT, CDR2 YNNKEL (reference sequence). CDR3 length equals 16 residues.